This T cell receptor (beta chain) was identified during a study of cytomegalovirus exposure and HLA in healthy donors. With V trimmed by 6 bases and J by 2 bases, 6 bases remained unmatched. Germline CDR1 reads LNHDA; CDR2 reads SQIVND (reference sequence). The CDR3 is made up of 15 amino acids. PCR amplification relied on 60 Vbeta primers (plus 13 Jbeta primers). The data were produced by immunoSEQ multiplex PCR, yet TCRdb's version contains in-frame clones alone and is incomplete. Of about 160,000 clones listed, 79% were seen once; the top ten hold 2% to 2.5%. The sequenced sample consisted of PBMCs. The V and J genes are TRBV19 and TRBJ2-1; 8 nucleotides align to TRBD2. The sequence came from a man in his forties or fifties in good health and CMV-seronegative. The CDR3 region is CASSRSGEPYNEQFF. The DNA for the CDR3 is TGTGCCAGTAGCCGTAGCGGGGAACCCTACAATGAGCAGTTCTTC. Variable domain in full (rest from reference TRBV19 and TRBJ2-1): DGGITQSPKYLFRKEGQNVTLSCEQNLNHDAMYWYRQDPGQGLRLIYYSQIVNDFQKGDIAEGYSVSREKKESFPLTVTSAQKNPTAFYLCASSRSGEPYNEQFFGPGTRLTVL.